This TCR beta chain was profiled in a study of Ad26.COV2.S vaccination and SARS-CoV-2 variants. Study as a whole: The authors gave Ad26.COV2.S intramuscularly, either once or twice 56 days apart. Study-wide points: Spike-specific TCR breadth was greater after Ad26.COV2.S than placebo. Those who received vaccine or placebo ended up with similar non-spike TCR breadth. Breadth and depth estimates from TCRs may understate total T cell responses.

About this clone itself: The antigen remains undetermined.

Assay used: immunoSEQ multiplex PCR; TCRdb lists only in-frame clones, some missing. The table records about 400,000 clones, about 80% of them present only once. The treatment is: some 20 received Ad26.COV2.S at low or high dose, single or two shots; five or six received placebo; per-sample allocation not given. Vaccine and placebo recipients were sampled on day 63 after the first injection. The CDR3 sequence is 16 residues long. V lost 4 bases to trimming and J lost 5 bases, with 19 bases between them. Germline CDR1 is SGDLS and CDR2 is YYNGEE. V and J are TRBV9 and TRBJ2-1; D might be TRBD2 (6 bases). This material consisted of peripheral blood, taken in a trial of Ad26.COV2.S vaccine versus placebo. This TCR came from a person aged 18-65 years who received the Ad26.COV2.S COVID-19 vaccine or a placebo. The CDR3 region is CASSYRHKGGNNEQFF. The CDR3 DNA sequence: TGTGCCAGCAGCTACAGACATAAGGGCGGGAACAATGAGCAGTTCTTC.